This entry lists 5 T cell receptor beta chains sequenced from one sample in a study of OX40 agonist ivuxolimab in advanced cancers. Assay: immunoSEQ multiplex PCR; the TCRdb copy retains only in-frame clones and omits some. The top ten clones hold around 0.39% of a sample with about 75,000 clones, about nine tenths of them seen once. Source: CD4+ or CD8+ T cells sorted from blood, taken in a trial of the OX40 agonist ivuxolimab. These receptors were collected from an adult with an advanced solid tumor such as melanoma, head and neck, liver or kidney cancer.

The V and J genes are TRBV18 and TRBJ2-1; no reliable D call. This CDR3 region has 13 residues. Trimming pared 3 bases from V and 10 bases from J, leaving 13 bases between. Per the germline V gene, CDR1 is KGHSH and CDR2 is LQKENI. CDR3 residues: CASSPSLLGEQFF. The DNA for the CDR3 is TGTGCCAGCTCACCCTCCCTCCTCGGGGAGCAGTTCTTC.

This clone was seen a single time. The chain combines TRBV5-1 with TRBJ2-3; D is possibly TRBD1 (5 bases). CDR1 is SGHRS, CDR2 YFSETQ, per germline. The length of the CDR3 is 15 residues. Trimming removed 0 bases from V and 2 bases from J, with 10 bases in between. CDR3 protein: CASSLGQITTDTQYF. The CDR3 DNA reads TGCGCCAGCAGCTTGGGACAGATCACCACAGATACGCAGTATTTT.

The rearrangement joins TRBV5-1 to TRBJ2-1; 7 positions agree with TRBD1. V dropped 2 bases and J dropped 5; count of bases not matched to a gene: 4. Germline CDR1 reads SGHRS; CDR2 reads YFSETQ. The CDR3 runs 14 residues. The CDR3 spells CASSLQGSHNEQFF. The CDR3 DNA reads TGCGCCAGCAGCTTACAGGGGTCCCACAATGAGCAGTTCTTC.

This clone was detected only a few times. The chain couples TRBV29-1 to TRBJ1-4; D call uncertain. This CDR3 has 11 residues. Trimming removed 2 bases from V and 8 bases from J, with 6 bases in between. The germline CDR1 and CDR2 sequences are SQVTM and ANQGSEA. The CDR3 sequence: CSVERWEKLFF. The CDR3 nucleotides are TGCAGCGTTGAAAGGTGGGAAAAACTGTTTTTT.

V and J are TRBV4-2 and TRBJ2-3, with a possible D match to TRBD1 (6 bases). The CDR3 is made up of 17 amino acids. V was trimmed by 0 bases and J by 0 bases, leaving 13 bases between them. Looked up from germline, CDR1 is LGHNA and CDR2 is YNFKEQ. DNA for the CDR3: TGTGCCAGCAGCCAAGATCGTCGGGACACAAGCACAGATACGCAGTATTTT. Protein: CASSQDRRDTSTDTQYF.